These 20 T cell receptor beta chains share one sample of origin, sequenced in a study of Graves' ophthalmopathy and Graves' hyperthyroidism. RNA transcripts were the source from which TCR beta CDR3 regions were amplified. RT-PCR with HTBI primers came first, then second-round multiplex PCR. Each CDR3 protein gets one entry after TCRdb re-called the multiplex PCR reads with MiXCR. The repertoire holds 350,000 to 400,000 distinct CDR3 sequences, with 15% to 19% as singletons. Sequencing was carried out using peripheral blood. These receptors were collected from a woman younger than 35 with stable Graves' hyperthyroidism.

The rearrangement links TRBV20-1 to TRBJ2-5, with D maybe TRBD1 (7 bases). The CDR3 is 12 residues long. V was pared by 4 bases and J by 5 bases, with 11 bases between. Germline CDR1 DFQATT, CDR2 SNEGSKA (reference sequence). DNA for the CDR3: TGCAGTGCTAACCAGGGGGGCGAGACCCAGTACTTC. Translation: CSANQGGETQYF.

This clonotype came up many times. This chain links TRBV20-1 with TRBJ2-7; D gene unclear. The CDR3 has 12 amino acids. Trimming removed 3 bases at V and 3 bases at J, with 9 bases between. From germline, CDR1 is DFQATT and CDR2 SNEGSKA (reference sequence). CDR3 amino acids: CSARGSRYEQYF. The CDR3 DNA reads as TGCAGTGCTAGGGGTTCCCGCTACGAGCAGTACTTC.

This clonotype was recorded at least ten times. The rearrangement links TRBV28 to TRBJ2-3, with D perhaps matching TRBD1 (6 bases). Germline V gives CDR1 MDHEN, CDR2 SYDVKM. Trimming took 5 bases from V and 2 from J, leaving 17 bases between them. The CDR3 spans 16 residues. The CDR3 DNA reads TGTGCCAGCAGTCCCCGACAGGCCCAAATCACAGATACGCAGTATTTT. Its translation: CASSPRQAQITDTQYF.

The chain combines TRBV18 with TRBJ2-4, with 8 positions matching TRBD2. This CDR3 comprises 13 residues. CDR1 and CDR2 (germline): KGHSH, LQKENI. Germline trimming cut 6 bases from V and 3 bases from J; bases unmatched to any gene: 1. The CDR3 region has the DNA TGTGCCAGCTCGGCGGGGGGCAAAAACATTCAGTACTTC. Protein product: CASSAGGKNIQYF.

This clonotype was observed many times. The rearrangement links TRBV20-1 to TRBJ2-7; maybe TRBD2 (6 bases). CDR3 length equals 14 residues. Germline assignment: CDR1 DFQATT and CDR2 SNEGSKA (reference sequence). V lost 1 base and J 4 bases, leaving 14 bases between the germline ends. CDR3 nucleotides: TGCAGTGCTAGAGGAGATGGGGGGAAGTACGAGCAGTACTTC. Encoded protein: CSARGDGGKYEQYF.

This clonotype was counted ten times or more. The chain joins TRBV19 to TRBJ2-5; tentatively, D is TRBD1 (5 bases). The germline V gene encodes CDR1 LNHDA and CDR2 SQIVND (reference sequence). V was trimmed by 5 bases and J by 5 bases, leaving 15 bases between them. The CDR3 consists of 14 residues. CDR3 residues: CASSEQDMAETQYF. The CDR3 DNA reads as TGTGCCAGTAGTGAACAGGACATGGCGGAGACCCAGTACTTC.

At least ten counts were recorded for this clonotype. The chain recombines TRBV28 with TRBJ2-7; TRBD1 matches 10 bases. In germline, CDR1 is MDHEN, CDR2 SYDVKM. The CDR3 has 15 residues. J lost 5 bases, V lost 3 bases, and 7 bases had no gene match. The CDR3 region is CASSFSGTGVHEQYF. CDR3 nucleotide sequence: TGTGCCAGCAGTTTTTCCGGGACAGGGGTCCACGAGCAGTACTTC.

The CDR3 loop reads CASRTGQGISPLHF. CDR3 DNA: TGCGCCAGCAGAACGGGACAGGGGATATCACCCCTCCACTTT. The chain combines TRBV5-1 with TRBJ1-6, with 10 nucleotides matching TRBD1. The CDR3 covers 14 residues. CDR1 is SGHRS, CDR2 YFSETQ, per germline. V gave up 5 bases and J gave up 10 bases; unmatched junction bases: 6.

This clonotype came up a few times. A much larger clone differs from this one at a single base, so this may be a read error. This chain links TRBV5-1 with TRBJ1-2; D perhaps matches TRBD1 (6 bases). V was pared by 0 bases and J by 5 bases, with 14 bases between. This CDR3 region has 15 residues. Per the germline V gene, CDR1 is SGHRS and CDR2 is YFSETQ. The CDR3 sequence: CASSLGGHRMYGYTF. The CDR3 nucleotides are TGCGCCAGCAGCTTGGGGGGACACCGGATGTATGGCTACACCTTC.

This clonotype was found many times. The V call is TRBV7-6, the J call TRBJ2-7; unclear D gene. The V gene lost 1 base and the J gene lost 6 bases, with 7 bases spanning the gap. This CDR3 comprises 12 residues. Germline CDR1 and CDR2: SGHVS and FNYEAQ. In nucleotides, the CDR3 is TGTGCCAGCAGCTTAGTCCTCAGCGAGCAGTACTTC. Translated: CASSLVLSEQYF.

The chain is built from TRBV27 and TRBJ1-1; no definite D call. V dropped 7 bases and J dropped 9 bases, with 18 bases sitting between them. The CDR3 covers 13 residues. Germline V gene data show CDR1 as MNHEY and CDR2 as SMNVEV (reference sequence). The CDR3 sequence is CASTPLGQRKAFF. DNA of the CDR3: TGTGCCAGCACCCCCCTTGGGCAGCGGAAAGCTTTCTTT.

This clonotype has just a few counts. This chain connects TRBV12-3 or TRBV12-4 to TRBJ2-4, with TRBD1 as a possible D gene (6 bases). V shed 10 bases and J shed 14 bases, with 18 bases lying between them. There are 11 residues in the CDR3. This chain's CDR3 is CATELQGIKYF. CDR3 coding DNA: TGTGCCACCGAACTACAGGGAATTAAGTACTTC.

This clonotype came up many times. This chain connects TRBV7-9 to TRBJ1-1; no clear D gene. Trimming stripped 4 bases from V and 0 bases from J, with 9 bases between. Germline V gene sequence: CDR1 SEHNR, CDR2 FQNEAQ (reference sequence). This CDR3 spans 14 amino acids. CDR3 amino acids: CASSSPWMNTEAFF. DNA of the CDR3: TGTGCCAGCAGCTCACCATGGATGAACACTGAAGCTTTCTTT.

This sequence joins TRBV19 and TRBJ1-1; 7 bases are a match to TRBD1. CDR1 and CDR2 (germline): LNHDA, SQIVND (reference sequence). CDR3 length: 14 residues. After removal of 6 bases from V and 0 bases from J, the junction contained 4 bases not matched to a gene. The DNA for the CDR3 is TGTGCCAGTAGAGGACAGGCCATGAACACTGAAGCTTTCTTT. Protein: CASRGQAMNTEAFF.

This clonotype was found many times. The rearrangement uses TRBV6-1 and TRBJ2-7; 8 bases align to TRBD1. The CDR3 covers 19 residues. V lost 2 bases, J lost 5 bases, and 20 bases stayed unmatched. The germline V gene has CDR1 MNHNS and CDR2 SASEGT. The CDR3 region is CASSEKGGRLSDRGHEQYF. In nucleotides, the CDR3 is TGTGCCAGCAGTGAAAAAGGTGGCCGTCTGTCTGACAGGGGCCACGAGCAGTACTTC.

The chain couples TRBV4-1 to TRBJ1-4, with D uncertain. CDR3 length: 13 residues. Trimming removed 1 base at V and 8 bases at J, with 8 bases between. Germline assignment: CDR1 MGHRA and CDR2 YSYEKL. The CDR3 is CASSQGMVEKLFF. The CDR3 DNA reads as TGCGCCAGCAGCCAAGGGATGGTGGAAAAACTGTTTTTT.

This clonotype was detected ten times or more. The V gene is TRBV12-3 or TRBV12-4, the J gene TRBJ1-2; no clear D gene. Trimming took 2 bases from V and 5 from J, leaving 6 bases between them. This CDR3 region has 12 residues. CDR3 sequence reads: CASSLRRYGYTF. The CDR3 coding sequence is TGTGCCAGCAGTTTAAGGCGGTATGGCTACACCTTC.

In its sample, this clonotype was seen many times. The chain carries TRBV6-1 and TRBJ1-2, with 7 bases identical to TRBD1. The CDR3 is 14 residues long. J was trimmed by 4 bases and V by 6 bases; bases with no gene match: 8. The germline CDR1 and CDR2 sequences are MNHNS and SASEGT. The CDR3 region is CASSRTGASYGYTF. CDR3 DNA sequence: TGTGCCAGCAGCCGCACAGGGGCCAGCTATGGCTACACCTTC.

This clonotype was seen a handful of times. The rearrangement joins TRBV20-1 to TRBJ2-7, with 10 bases fitting TRBD2. Germline assignment: CDR1 DFQATT and CDR2 SNEGSKA (reference sequence). The CDR3 extends over 15 amino acids. The ends lost 3 bases at V and 2 bases at J; junction bases unmatched: 7. CDR3 bases: TGCAGTGCTAGTGGGGTGAGCGGGGGGGCCTACGAGCAGTACTTC. It encodes CSASGVSGGAYEQYF.

This clonotype was counted at least ten times. V usage is TRBV12-3 or TRBV12-4 and J usage is TRBJ2-5; D not resolved. V gave up 4 bases and J gave up 5 bases, with 8 bases separating them. The CDR3 runs 12 residues. The CDR3 reads CASSSRLETQYF. The DNA for the CDR3 is TGTGCCAGCAGTTCTAGGTTGGAGACCCAGTACTTC.